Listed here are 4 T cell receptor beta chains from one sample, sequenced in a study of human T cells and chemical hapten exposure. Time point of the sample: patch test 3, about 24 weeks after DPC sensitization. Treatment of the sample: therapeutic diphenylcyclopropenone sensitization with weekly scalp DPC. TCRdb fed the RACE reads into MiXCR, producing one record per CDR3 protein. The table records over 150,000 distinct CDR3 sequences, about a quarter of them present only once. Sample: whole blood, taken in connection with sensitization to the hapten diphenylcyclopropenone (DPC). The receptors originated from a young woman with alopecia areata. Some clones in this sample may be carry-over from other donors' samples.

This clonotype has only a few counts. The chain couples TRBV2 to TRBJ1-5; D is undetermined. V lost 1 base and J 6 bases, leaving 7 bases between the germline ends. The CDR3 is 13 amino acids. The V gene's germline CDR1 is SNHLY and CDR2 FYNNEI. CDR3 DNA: TGTGCCAGCAGTGAAGGGCAGGCTCAGCCCCAGCATTTT. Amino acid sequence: CASSEGQAQPQHF.

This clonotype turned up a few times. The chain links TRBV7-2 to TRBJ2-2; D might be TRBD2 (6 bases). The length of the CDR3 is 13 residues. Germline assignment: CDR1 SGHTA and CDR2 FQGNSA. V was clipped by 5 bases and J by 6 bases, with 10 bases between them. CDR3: CASSLGSPGELFF. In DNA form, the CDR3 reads TGTGCCAGCAGCCTCGGGAGCCCCGGGGAGCTGTTTTTT.

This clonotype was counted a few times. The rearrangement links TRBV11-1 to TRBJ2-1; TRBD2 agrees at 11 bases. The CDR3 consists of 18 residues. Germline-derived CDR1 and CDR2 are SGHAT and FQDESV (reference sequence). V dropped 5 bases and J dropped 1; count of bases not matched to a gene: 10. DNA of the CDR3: TGTGCCAGCAGCGTAAAGGGAATAGCGGGAGGGTCCTACAATGAGCAGTTCTTC. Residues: CASSVKGIAGGSYNEQFF. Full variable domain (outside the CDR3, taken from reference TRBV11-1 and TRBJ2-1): EAEVAQSPRYKITEKSQAVAFWCDPISGHATLYWYRQILGQGPELLVQFQDESVVDDSQLPKDRFSAERLKGVDSTLKIQPAELGDSAMYLCASSVKGIAGGSYNEQFFGPGTRLTVL.

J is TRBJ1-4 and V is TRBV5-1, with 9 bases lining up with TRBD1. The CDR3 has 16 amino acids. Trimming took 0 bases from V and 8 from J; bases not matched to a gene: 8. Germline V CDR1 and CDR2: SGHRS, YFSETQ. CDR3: CASSLDGTGIGEKLFF. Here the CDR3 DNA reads TGCGCCAGCAGCTTGGATGGGACAGGGATTGGAGAAAAACTGTTTTTT.